The 5 T cell receptor beta chains below come from one sample, sequenced in a study of cytomegalovirus exposure and HLA in healthy donors (TCRdb year 2017). Libraries were made using the immunoSEQ multiplex PCR assay. For the multiplex PCR, a mixture combining 60 forward primers for TCR Vbeta segments and 13 reverse primers for TCR Jbeta segments was used. TCRdb obtained this table from immuneACCESS and retained in-frame rearrangements with V and J assigned. These tables miss some clones; where compared with another copy, unresolved V genes account for less than half of the shortfall, and the remainder is unexplained. This sample comprises approximately 110,000 clones, 60% to 70% of them detected only once. Over 3.5% of the sample comes from the top ten. The sequenced sample was PBMCs. These receptors originate from a man aged 25 to 40 in good health and CMV-seropositive.

This rearrangement joins TRBV10-3 to TRBJ2-2, with 9 bases aligning to TRBD2. Germline V lookup: CDR1 ENHRY, CDR2 SYGVKD. V was pared by 5 bases and J by 2 bases, with 3 bases of the junction left unmatched. This CDR3 region has 15 residues. The CDR3 DNA follows: TGTGCCATCAGTAAAGCGGGGGGCAACACCGGGGAGCTGTTTTTT. Protein: CAISKAGGNTGELFF.

This chain connects TRBV10-3 to TRBJ2-1; D not resolved. V gave up 4 bases and J gave up 8 bases, with 6 bases separating them. The CDR3 sequence is 11 residues long. Germline lookup yields CDR1 ENHRY and CDR2 SYGVKD. CDR3 in amino acids: CAISGLHEQFF. The CDR3 DNA reads as TGTGCCATCAGTGGGCTCCATGAGCAGTTCTTC.

This clone has just a few counts. The V call is TRBV9, the J call TRBJ2-6, with D unresolved. The CDR3 runs 14 residues. Germline V gives CDR1 SGDLS, CDR2 YYNGEE. V shed 4 bases and J shed 4 bases, with 9 bases lying between them. The CDR3: CASSLLSGANVLTF. The CDR3 DNA sequence: TGTGCCAGCAGCCTTTTGTCCGGGGCCAACGTCCTGACTTTC.

The chain employs TRBV4-1 and TRBJ1-4; 7 bases line up with TRBD1. This CDR3 contains 15 residues. CDR1 is MGHRA, CDR2 YSYEKL, per germline. Trimming at V came to 5 bases and at J to 4 bases, leaving 7 bases not matched to a gene. The CDR3 region has the DNA TGCGCCAGCAGCACATCCGGGACAGTTAATGAAAAACTGTTTTTT. Its protein is CASSTSGTVNEKLFF.

The rearrangement links TRBV4-1 to TRBJ2-7; TRBD1 matches 7 bases. J gave up 5 bases and V 3 bases, and 7 bases lay outside the gene matches. The CDR3 spans 14 residues. Germline-derived CDR1 and CDR2 are MGHRA and YSYEKL. CDR3 DNA: TGCGCCAGCAGCCAGTTTCTAGGGGGCAACGAGCAGTACTTC. Translated: CASSQFLGGNEQYF.